The 7 T cell receptor beta chains reported below all come from one sample, sequenced in a study of blood T cell repertoires in COVID-19. The method was immunoSEQ multiplex PCR; TCRdb's version includes in-frame clones alone and lacks a portion of them. The data contain fewer than 300,000 clones, about 80% of them singletons. Sequencing was done on a sample of peripheral blood. The receptors come from a woman aged 45 to 65 who had recovered from COVID-19.

V gene TRBV7-8 combines with J gene TRBJ2-2, with 10 bases aligning to TRBD2. Trimming at V came to 5 bases and at J to 4 bases, leaving 13 bases not matched to a gene. The CDR3 extends over 18 amino acids. Germline V gene lookup returns CDR1 SGHVS and CDR2 FQNEAQ. The CDR3 loop reads CASSRKKREGRITGELFF. For the CDR3, the DNA is TGTGCCAGCAGCCGGAAAAAGCGGGAGGGCCGAATCACCGGGGAGCTGTTTTTT.

This chain joins TRBV20-1 and TRBJ2-7; D is undetermined. CDR3 length: 11 residues. V was shortened by 3 bases and J by 7 bases, with 10 bases between the two germline ends. Germline CDR1 is DFQATT and CDR2 is SNEGSKA (reference sequence). The CDR3 is CSARRSGEQYF. The CDR3 DNA reads TGCAGTGCTAGGCGGAGTGGGGAGCAGTACTTC.

The chain is built from TRBV7-9 and TRBJ1-1; 7 bases align to TRBD1. Losses at the gene ends were 4 bases for V and 4 bases for J; bases not matched to a gene: 6. Per the germline V gene, CDR1 is SEHNR and CDR2 is FQNEAQ (reference sequence). The CDR3 has 14 residues. CDR3 amino acids: CASSSNRGLTEAFF. The CDR3 DNA reads TGTGCCAGCAGCTCAAACAGGGGCCTCACTGAAGCTTTCTTT. The full variable domain, with the rest looked up from reference TRBV7-9 and TRBJ1-1, is DTGVSQNPRHKITKRGQNVTFRCDPISEHNRLYWYRQTLGQGPEFLTYFQNEAQLEKSRLLSDRFSAERPKGSFSTLEIQRTEQGDSAMYLCASSSNRGLTEAFFGQGTRLTVV.

This clone was seen more than once but under ten times. The chain combines TRBV28 with TRBJ2-6, with 8 nucleotides matching TRBD1. Germline CDR1 MDHEN, CDR2 SYDVKM. J lost 4 bases, V lost 1 base, and 9 bases had no gene match. The CDR3 consists of 18 residues. The CDR3 is CASSLYLTGVRGANVLTF. The CDR3 DNA reads as TGTGCCAGCAGTTTATACCTGACAGGGGTGCGGGGGGCCAACGTCCTGACTTTC.

V usage is TRBV2 and J usage is TRBJ2-2, with D tentatively TRBD2 (6 bases). CDR1 and CDR2 from the germline V gene are SNHLY and FYNNEI. V was pared by 7 bases and J by 1 base, with 13 bases between. The CDR3 covers 15 residues. In DNA form, the CDR3 reads TGTGCCAGCACTAATGGGGGACTGAACACCGGGGAGCTGTTTTTT. Protein sequence: CASTNGGLNTGELFF.

J is TRBJ1-2 and V is TRBV4-3; D possibly corresponds to TRBD1 (5 bases). Trimming took off 4 bases at V and 8 bases at J, with 17 bases between the two ends. Germline V lookup: CDR1 LGHNA, CDR2 YSLEER. This CDR3 comprises 14 residues. CDR3 DNA: TGCGCCAGCAGCCCTGGGCCAGGGATCGACGGCTACACCTTC. It yields the protein CASSPGPGIDGYTF.

The chain carries TRBV28 and TRBJ2-3, with 11 bases identical to TRBD2. Germline V CDR1 and CDR2: MDHEN, SYDVKM. Trimming at V came to 6 bases and at J to 1 base, leaving 3 bases not matched to a gene. This CDR3 has 15 residues. For the CDR3, the DNA is TGTGCCAGCAGAAAACTAGCGGGGGGCACAGATACGCAGTATTTT. Its translation is CASRKLAGGTDTQYF.